This is a list of T cell receptor beta chains from one sample in a study of cytomegalovirus exposure and HLA in healthy donors. TCRdb keeps only in-frame clones here, not all; method: immunoSEQ multiplex PCR. The data hold 150,000 or so clones, with nearly 70% observed a single time. Sequenced input: PBMCs. All receptors come from a young man in good health and CMV-seropositive. Each CDR3 is given with its conserved first and last residue. The D gene is left open where the match is weak. A clone size is listed for some rows: how often the clone was seen (once, few, many), or a class if it is expanded.

J gene: TRBJ2-2
clone size: NA
V gene: TRBV19
D gene: NA
CDR3 DNA: TGTGCCAGTAGTATAACTTGGACAAGGTCAGGTGTCGCGAACACCGGGGAGCTGTTTTTT
CDR3 protein: CASSITWTRSGVANTGELFF

J gene: TRBJ2-7
clone size: NA
V gene: TRBV4-1
D gene: TRBD1
CDR3 DNA: TGCGCCAGCAGCCAGCACGCAGGGGGCGGACCTTCCTTTCGCCCCTACGAGCAGTACTTC
CDR3 protein: CASSQHAGGGPSFRPYEQYF

J gene: TRBJ2-7
clone size: NA
V gene: TRBV4-1
D gene: TRBD1
CDR3 DNA: TGCGCCAGCAGCCAAGAACCCGTCTGGCAGGGGGCCTACGAGCAGTACTTC
CDR3 protein: CASSQEPVWQGAYEQYF

J gene: TRBJ2-4
clone size: few
V gene: TRBV9
D gene: NA
CDR3 DNA: TGTGCCAGCAGCGTAGAGACCGGGGAAAGGGACATTCAGTACTTC
CDR3 protein: CASSVETGERDIQYF

J gene: TRBJ1-2
clone size: NA
V gene: TRBV4-2
D gene: TRBD1
CDR3 DNA: TGTGCCAGCAGCCAAGTATCTTCGAGACAGGGGACAGGTGGCTACACCTTC
CDR3 protein: CASSQVSSRQGTGGYTF

J gene: TRBJ2-1
clone size: NA
V gene: TRBV7-9
D gene: TRBD2
CDR3 DNA: TGTGCCAGCAGCCCCGGGAGGAGCTCCTACAATGAGCAGTTCTTC
CDR3 protein: CASSPGRSSYNEQFF

J gene: TRBJ2-7
clone size: NA
V gene: TRBV7-6
D gene: TRBD1
CDR3 DNA: TGTGCCAGCAGCTCACCGGGACAGGGAATCTACGAGCAGTACTTC
CDR3 protein: CASSSPGQGIYEQYF

J gene: TRBJ2-3
clone size: NA
V gene: TRBV7-3
D gene: TRBD2
CDR3 DNA: TGTGCCAGCAGCTTACGGGCGGGAGCCGGCACAGATACGCAGTATTTT
CDR3 protein: CASSLRAGAGTDTQYF

J gene: TRBJ2-3
clone size: NA
V gene: TRBV6-6
D gene: TRBD2
CDR3 DNA: TGTGCCAGCATGGGACTAGCGGGGGTCACAGATACGCAGTATTTT
CDR3 protein: CASMGLAGVTDTQYF

J gene: TRBJ1-5
clone size: NA
V gene: TRBV27
D gene: NA
CDR3 DNA: TGTGCCAGCACTCTCTCCGCCCATGGCAACAATCAGCCCCAGCATTTT
CDR3 protein: CASTLSAHGNNQPQHF

J gene: TRBJ2-7
clone size: NA
V gene: TRBV29-1
D gene: TRBD2
CDR3 DNA: TGCAGCGTTGTTAGGGAGGGTTCCTACGAGCAGTACTTC
CDR3 protein: CSVVREGSYEQYF

J gene: TRBJ2-1
clone size: NA
V gene: TRBV18
D gene: TRBD2
CDR3 DNA: TGTGCCAGCTCACCGACTGTAGCGGGAGGAGGGTTTGAGCAGTTCTTC
CDR3 protein: CASSPTVAGGGFEQFF

J gene: TRBJ2-3
clone size: NA
V gene: TRBV5-6
D gene: TRBD1
CDR3 DNA: TGTGCCAGCAGCTCCCGGGACAGGGCTAAAGCAGATACGCAGTATTTT
CDR3 protein: CASSSRDRAKADTQYF

J gene: TRBJ1-5
clone size: NA
V gene: TRBV28
D gene: TRBD1
CDR3 DNA: TGTGCCAGCGGCTTGGAGGACAGGGTGGTTTTGAGGCCCCAGCATTTT
CDR3 protein: CASGLEDRVVLRPQHF

J gene: TRBJ1-1
clone size: NA
V gene: TRBV18
D gene: NA
CDR3 DNA: TGTGCCAGCTCACTATACCGGGAATTGAACACTGAAGCTTTCTTT
CDR3 protein: CASSLYRELNTEAFF

J gene: TRBJ2-2
clone size: NA
V gene: TRBV7-3
D gene: TRBD2
CDR3 DNA: TGTGCCAGCAGCCCTGGACTAGCGGGAGTCGGGGAGCTGTTTTTT
CDR3 protein: CASSPGLAGVGELFF

J gene: TRBJ1-2
clone size: NA
V gene: TRBV9
D gene: NA
CDR3 DNA: TGTGCCAGCAGTGATACCGGGTCCTTTGCCTATGGCTACACCTTC
CDR3 protein: CASSDTGSFAYGYTF

J gene: TRBJ2-5
clone size: NA
V gene: TRBV28
D gene: TRBD2
CDR3 DNA: TGTGCCAGCAGTAGACTAGCGGGAGTAGAGACCCAGTACTTC
CDR3 protein: CASSRLAGVETQYF

J gene: TRBJ2-2
clone size: NA
V gene: TRBV11-2
D gene: TRBD2
CDR3 DNA: TGTGCCAGCAGCTTGAAGCGGGAGGGCCCGGTCACCGGGGAGCTGTTTTTT
CDR3 protein: CASSLKREGPVTGELFF

J gene: TRBJ2-3
clone size: NA
V gene: TRBV12-5
D gene: NA
CDR3 DNA: TGTGCTAGTGGAACGGAATGGGGGGAGGCAGGAGATACGCAGTATTTT
CDR3 protein: CASGTEWGEAGDTQYF

J gene: TRBJ2-1
clone size: NA
V gene: TRBV10-3
D gene: TRBD1
CDR3 DNA: TGTGCCATCAGGGTCCAGGGGGCGGATGAGCAGTTCTTC
CDR3 protein: CAIRVQGADEQFF

J gene: TRBJ2-7
clone size: NA
V gene: TRBV15
D gene: NA
CDR3 DNA: TGTGCCACCAGCACCAACTACGAGCAGTACTTC
CDR3 protein: CATSTNYEQYF

J gene: TRBJ2-5
clone size: NA
V gene: TRBV30
D gene: TRBD2
CDR3 DNA: TGTGCCTGGAGTAGCGGGATAGCGGGAGGGAGGGAGACCCAGTACTTC
CDR3 protein: CAWSSGIAGGRETQYF

J gene: TRBJ2-1
clone size: NA
V gene: TRBV6-4
D gene: TRBD1
CDR3 DNA: TGTGCCAGCAGTGAAGGACAGGGCAATGAGCAGTTCTTC
CDR3 protein: CASSEGQGNEQFF

J gene: TRBJ2-2
clone size: NA
V gene: TRBV10-3
D gene: TRBD2
CDR3 DNA: TGTGCCATCAGTGAGGCCTCGACTAGCGGGAGAACTGGGGAGCTGTTTTTT
CDR3 protein: CAISEASTSGRTGELFF

J gene: TRBJ2-7
clone size: NA
V gene: TRBV11-2
D gene: NA
CDR3 DNA: TGTGCCAGCAGCTCCGGGACTCCACCCTACGAGCAGTACTTC
CDR3 protein: CASSSGTPPYEQYF

J gene: TRBJ2-2
clone size: NA
V gene: TRBV10-1
D gene: NA
CDR3 DNA: TGCGCCAGCAGTGGACAGCTAAACACCGGGGAGCTGTTTTTT
CDR3 protein: CASSGQLNTGELFF

J gene: TRBJ2-3
clone size: few
V gene: TRBV6-1
D gene: TRBD2
CDR3 DNA: TGTGCCAGCAGTGTCTCACTAGCGGGAGGATCAGATACGCAGTATTTT
CDR3 protein: CASSVSLAGGSDTQYF

J gene: TRBJ2-7
clone size: few
V gene: TRBV19
D gene: NA
CDR3 DNA: TGTGCCAGTAGTAGGACAGAGGAAATTTACGAGCAGTACTTC
CDR3 protein: CASSRTEEIYEQYF

J gene: TRBJ2-7
clone size: NA
V gene: TRBV18
D gene: TRBD2
CDR3 DNA: TGTGCCAGCTCACCGCAGCGGGAGTCGACCTACGAGCAGTACTTC
CDR3 protein: CASSPQRESTYEQYF

J gene: TRBJ1-1
clone size: NA
V gene: TRBV6-1
D gene: NA
CDR3 DNA: TGTGCCAGCAGTCTATATAGGAACACTGAAGCTTTCTTT
CDR3 protein: CASSLYRNTEAFF

J gene: TRBJ1-6
clone size: NA
V gene: TRBV5-1
D gene: TRBD1
CDR3 DNA: TGCGCCAGCAGCCGGACAGGAAGGGCGGATTCACCCCTCCACTTT
CDR3 protein: CASSRTGRADSPLHF

J gene: TRBJ2-5
clone size: few
V gene: TRBV15
D gene: TRBD2
CDR3 DNA: TGTGCCACCAGCGCAAGGACTAGCGGAAAAGAGACCCAGTACTTC
CDR3 protein: CATSARTSGKETQYF